This TCR beta chain was captured in a study of monozygotic twins with inflammatory bowel disease. Germline assignment: CDR1 SEHNR and CDR2 FQNEAQ (reference sequence). CDR3 size: 16 residues. Every TCR library consumed about 3,500 ng of total RNA. Through template switching, UMIs that included a 6-nucleotide sample barcode were added. With the 5' RACE reads reprocessed, TCRdb shows one record per CDR3 protein and no DNA. The sample's table shows 80,000 or so distinct CDR3 sequences. The source of this sequence is a human donor with ulcerative colitis or Crohn's disease, or a healthy co-twin of an affected twin (not recorded which). The chain carries TRBV7-9 and TRBJ1-1; with no DNA, the TCRdb D assignment of TRBD1 cannot be verified. Sequenced sample: blood. The CDR3 sequence: CASSVLTGVKNTEAFF.